Described below is a single T cell receptor beta chain sequence and its context. There are 16 residues in the CDR3. Trimming pared 5 bases from V and 3 bases from J, leaving 20 bases between. CDR1 and CDR2 (germline): MNHEY, SMNVEV (reference sequence). The authors reverse transcribed roughly 0.45 to 1 ug RNA with random hexamers. TCRdb called the immunoSEQ multiplex PCR reads again in MiXCR, with one record for every CDR3 protein. The data contain hundreds of thousands of distinct CDR3 sequences, approximately 89% of them singletons. The data derive from a study of CD8 T cells in Susac syndrome. The sample comprised CD8+ T cells from PBMCs. This clonotype was sampled from a human donor with multiple sclerosis. The chain uses TRBV27 and TRBJ2-7; tentatively, D is TRBD1 (6 bases). CDR3 in amino acids: CASSPLFLGQFYEQYF. The DNA for the CDR3 is TGTGCCAGCAGTCCACTTTTCTTGGGACAATTCTACGAGCAGTACTTC.